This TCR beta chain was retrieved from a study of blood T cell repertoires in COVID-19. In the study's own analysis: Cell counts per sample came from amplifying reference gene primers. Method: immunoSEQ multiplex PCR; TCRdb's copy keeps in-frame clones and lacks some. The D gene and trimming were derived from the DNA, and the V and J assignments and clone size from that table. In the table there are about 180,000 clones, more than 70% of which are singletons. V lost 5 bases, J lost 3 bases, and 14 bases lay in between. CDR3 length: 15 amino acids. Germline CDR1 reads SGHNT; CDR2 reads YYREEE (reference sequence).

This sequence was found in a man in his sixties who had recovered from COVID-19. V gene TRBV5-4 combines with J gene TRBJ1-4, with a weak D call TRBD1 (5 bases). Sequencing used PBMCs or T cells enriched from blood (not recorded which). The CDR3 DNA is TGTGCCAGCAGTACCAAGCGGGGGGCTAATGAAAAACTGTTTTTT. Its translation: CASSTKRGANEKLFF.